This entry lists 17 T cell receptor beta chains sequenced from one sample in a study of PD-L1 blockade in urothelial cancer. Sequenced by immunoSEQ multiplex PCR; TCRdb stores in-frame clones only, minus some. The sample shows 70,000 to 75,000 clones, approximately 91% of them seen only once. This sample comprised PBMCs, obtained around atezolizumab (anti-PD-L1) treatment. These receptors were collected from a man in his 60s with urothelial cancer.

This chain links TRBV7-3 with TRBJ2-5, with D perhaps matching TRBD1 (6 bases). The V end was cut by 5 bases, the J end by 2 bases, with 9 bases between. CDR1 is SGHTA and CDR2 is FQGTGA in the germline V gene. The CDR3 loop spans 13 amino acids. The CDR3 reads CASSRDIQETQYF. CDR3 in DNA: TGTGCCAGCAGCCGGGACATTCAAGAGACCCAGTACTTC. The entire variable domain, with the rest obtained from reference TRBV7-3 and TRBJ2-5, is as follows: GAGVSQTPSNKVTEKGKYVELRCDPISGHTALYWYRQSLGQGPEFLIYFQGTGAADDSGLPNDRFFAVRPEGSVSTLKIQRTERGDSAVYLCASSRDIQETQYFGPGTRLLVL.

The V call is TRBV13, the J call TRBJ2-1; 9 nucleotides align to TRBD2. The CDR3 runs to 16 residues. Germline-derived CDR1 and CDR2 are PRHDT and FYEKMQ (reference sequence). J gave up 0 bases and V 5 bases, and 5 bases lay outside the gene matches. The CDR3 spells CASSGSGGSSYNEQFF. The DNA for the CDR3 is TGTGCCAGCAGCGGAAGCGGGGGGAGCTCCTACAATGAGCAGTTCTTC.

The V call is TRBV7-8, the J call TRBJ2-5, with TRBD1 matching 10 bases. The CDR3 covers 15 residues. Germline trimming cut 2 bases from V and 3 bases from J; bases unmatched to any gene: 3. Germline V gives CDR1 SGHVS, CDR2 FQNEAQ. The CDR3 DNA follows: TGTGCCAGCAGCTTATGGACAGGGGGAAAAGAGACCCAGTACTTC. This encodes CASSLWTGGKETQYF.

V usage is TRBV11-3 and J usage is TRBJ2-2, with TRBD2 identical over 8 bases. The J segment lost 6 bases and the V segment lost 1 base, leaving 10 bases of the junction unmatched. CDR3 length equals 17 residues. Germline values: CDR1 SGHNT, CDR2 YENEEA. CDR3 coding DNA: TGTGCCAGCAGCTTAGTCCCTCCGGGACTAGGGCCCGGGGAGCTGTTTTTT. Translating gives CASSLVPPGLGPGELFF.

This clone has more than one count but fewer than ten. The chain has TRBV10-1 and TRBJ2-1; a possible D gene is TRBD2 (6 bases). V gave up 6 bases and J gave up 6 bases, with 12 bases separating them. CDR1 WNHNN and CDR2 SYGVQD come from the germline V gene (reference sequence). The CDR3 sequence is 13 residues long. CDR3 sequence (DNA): TGCGCCAGCAGGTCCGAGGGAGGCAATGAGCAGTTCTTC. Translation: CASRSEGGNEQFF.

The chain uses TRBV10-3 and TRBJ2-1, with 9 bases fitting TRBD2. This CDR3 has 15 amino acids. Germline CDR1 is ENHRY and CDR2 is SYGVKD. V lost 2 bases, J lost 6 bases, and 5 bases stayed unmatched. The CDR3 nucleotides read TGTGCCATCAGTGAGGGGCGGGAGGGTTCCAATGAGCAGTTCTTC. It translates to CAISEGREGSNEQFF.

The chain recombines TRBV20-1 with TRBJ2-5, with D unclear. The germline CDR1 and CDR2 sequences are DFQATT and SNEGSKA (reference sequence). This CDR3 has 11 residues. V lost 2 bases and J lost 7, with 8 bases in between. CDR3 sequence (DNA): TGCAGTGCTAGACGTAGTGGGACCCAGTACTTC. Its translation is CSARRSGTQYF.

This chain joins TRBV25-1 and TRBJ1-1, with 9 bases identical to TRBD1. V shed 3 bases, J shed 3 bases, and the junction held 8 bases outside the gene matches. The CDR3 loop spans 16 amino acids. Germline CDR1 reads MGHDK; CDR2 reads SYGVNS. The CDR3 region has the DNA TGTGCCAGCAGTGATCGTAAGACAGGGGGGGACACTGAAGCTTTCTTT. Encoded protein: CASSDRKTGGDTEAFF. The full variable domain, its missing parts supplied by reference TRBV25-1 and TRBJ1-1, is EADIYQTPRYLVIGTGKKITLECSQTMGHDKMYWYQQDPGMELHLIHYSYGVNSTEKGDLSSESTVSRIRTEHFPLTLESARPSHTSQYLCASSDRKTGGDTEAFFGQGTRLTVV.

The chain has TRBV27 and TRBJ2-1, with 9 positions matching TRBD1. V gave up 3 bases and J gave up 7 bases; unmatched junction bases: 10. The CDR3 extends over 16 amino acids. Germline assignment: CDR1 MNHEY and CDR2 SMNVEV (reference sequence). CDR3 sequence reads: CASSLAGTGMLNEQFF. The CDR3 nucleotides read TGTGCCAGCAGTTTGGCCGGGACAGGGATGTTAAATGAGCAGTTCTTC.

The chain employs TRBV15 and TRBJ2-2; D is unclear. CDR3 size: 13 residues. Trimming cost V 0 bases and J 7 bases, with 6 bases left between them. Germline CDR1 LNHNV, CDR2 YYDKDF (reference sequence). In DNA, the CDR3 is TGTGCCACCAGCAGAGAGCAGATCGGGGAGCTGTTTTTT. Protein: CATSREQIGELFF.

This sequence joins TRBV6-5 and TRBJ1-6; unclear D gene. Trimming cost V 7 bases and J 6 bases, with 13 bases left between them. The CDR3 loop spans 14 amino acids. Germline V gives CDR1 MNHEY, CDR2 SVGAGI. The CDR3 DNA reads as TGTGCCAGCACGACTGTAAGTATTAATTCACCCCTCCACTTT. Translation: CASTTVSINSPLHF.

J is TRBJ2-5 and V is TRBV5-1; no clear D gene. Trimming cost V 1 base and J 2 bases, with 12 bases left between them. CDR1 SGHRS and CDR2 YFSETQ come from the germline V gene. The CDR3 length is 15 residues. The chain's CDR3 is CASSLTPGSQETQYF. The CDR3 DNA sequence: TGCGCCAGCAGCTTGACCCCCGGGTCACAAGAGACCCAGTACTTC.

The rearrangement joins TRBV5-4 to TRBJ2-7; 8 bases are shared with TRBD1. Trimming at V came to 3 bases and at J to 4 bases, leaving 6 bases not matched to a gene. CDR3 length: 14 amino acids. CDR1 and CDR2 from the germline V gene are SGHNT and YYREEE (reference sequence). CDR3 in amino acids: CASSYDRGAYEQYF. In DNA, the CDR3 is TGTGCCAGCAGCTACGACAGGGGAGCATACGAGCAGTACTTC.

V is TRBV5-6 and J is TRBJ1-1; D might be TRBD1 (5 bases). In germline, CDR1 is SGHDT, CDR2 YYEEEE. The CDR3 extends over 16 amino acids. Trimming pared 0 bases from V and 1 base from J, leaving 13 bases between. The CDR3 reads CASSLDGGGKNTEAFF. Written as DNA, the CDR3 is TGTGCCAGCAGCTTGGACGGGGGGGGTAAGAACACTGAAGCTTTCTTT.

This CDR3 reads CASRSRTSGTYEQYF. Written as DNA, the CDR3 is TGTGCCAGCAGATCGCGGACTAGCGGTACCTACGAGCAGTACTTC. The V call is TRBV6-1, the J call TRBJ2-7; 10 bases match TRBD2. The CDR3 has 15 residues. The germline gives CDR1 MNHNS, CDR2 SASEGT. V trimming: 6 bases; J trimming: 2 bases; junction bases outside the gene matches: 7.

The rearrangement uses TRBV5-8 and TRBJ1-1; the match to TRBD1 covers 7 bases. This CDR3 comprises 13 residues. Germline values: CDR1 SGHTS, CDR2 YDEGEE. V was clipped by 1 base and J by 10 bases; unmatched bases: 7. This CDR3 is CASSLNQGVRAFF. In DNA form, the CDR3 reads TGTGCCAGCAGCTTGAACCAGGGGGTAAGAGCTTTCTTT.

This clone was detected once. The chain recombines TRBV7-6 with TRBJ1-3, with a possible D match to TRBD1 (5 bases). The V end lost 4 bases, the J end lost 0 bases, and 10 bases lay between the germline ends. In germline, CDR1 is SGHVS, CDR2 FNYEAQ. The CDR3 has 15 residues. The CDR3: CASSSGTSSGNTIYF. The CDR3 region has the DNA TGTGCCAGCAGCTCCGGGACTTCCTCTGGAAACACCATATATTTT.